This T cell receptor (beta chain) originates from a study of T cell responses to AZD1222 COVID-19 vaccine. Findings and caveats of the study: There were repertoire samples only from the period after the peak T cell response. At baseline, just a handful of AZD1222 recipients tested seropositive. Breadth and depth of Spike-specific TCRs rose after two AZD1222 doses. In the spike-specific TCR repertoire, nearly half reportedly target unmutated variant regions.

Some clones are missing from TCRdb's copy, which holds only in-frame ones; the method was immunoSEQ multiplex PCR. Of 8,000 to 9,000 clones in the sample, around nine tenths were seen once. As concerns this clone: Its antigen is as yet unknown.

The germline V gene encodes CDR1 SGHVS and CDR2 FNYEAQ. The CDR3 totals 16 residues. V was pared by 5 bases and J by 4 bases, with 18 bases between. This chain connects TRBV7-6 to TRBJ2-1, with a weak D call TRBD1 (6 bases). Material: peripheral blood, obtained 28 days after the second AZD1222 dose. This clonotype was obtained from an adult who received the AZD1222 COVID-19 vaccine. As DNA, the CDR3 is TGTGCCAGCAGCCCCTCCCCGGGGCAGGGGTACAATGAGCAGTTCTTC. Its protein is CASSPSPGQGYNEQFF.